These 5 T cell receptor beta chains were sequenced from one sample in a study of T cell responses to AZD1222 COVID-19 vaccine. Assay used: immunoSEQ multiplex PCR; TCRdb lists only in-frame clones, some missing. The sample records around 84,000 clones, 70% to 90% being singletons. The sample in question was peripheral blood, obtained 28 days after the second AZD1222 dose. The source of these receptors is an adult who received the AZD1222 COVID-19 vaccine.

V usage is TRBV3-1 (or the pseudogene TRBV3-2) and J usage is TRBJ2-7; a possible D gene is TRBD1 (5 bases). Looked up from germline, CDR1 is LGHDT and CDR2 is YNNKEL (reference sequence). V dropped 0 bases and J dropped 3 bases, with 9 bases sitting between them. CDR3 length: 14 residues. CDR3 sequence: CASSQEGQVYEQYF. In DNA form, the CDR3 reads TGTGCCAGCAGCCAAGAGGGGCAGGTCTACGAGCAGTACTTC.

The J gene is TRBJ1-1, the V gene TRBV18; D gene ambiguous. CDR1 is KGHSH, CDR2 LQKENI, per germline. The CDR3 loop spans 16 amino acids. Trimming removed 3 bases from V and 0 bases from J, with 14 bases in between. CDR3 DNA: TGTGCCAGCTCACCCCTGGCCTTGGCCATGAACACTGAAGCTTTCTTT. Amino acids: CASSPLALAMNTEAFF.

The chain has TRBV13 and TRBJ2-7, with D unclear. The CDR3 spans 15 residues. V gave up 0 bases and J gave up 2 bases, with 11 bases separating them. Germline V gene lookup returns CDR1 PRHDT and CDR2 FYEKMQ (reference sequence). CDR3 loop: CASSLGLDNPYEQYF. The CDR3 bases are TGTGCCAGCAGCTTAGGCCTAGACAACCCCTACGAGCAGTACTTC.

This chain connects TRBV18 to TRBJ2-6; no definite D call. V lost 4 bases to trimming and J lost 0 bases, with 10 bases between them. The CDR3 is 16 residues long. In germline, CDR1 is KGHSH, CDR2 LQKENI. The CDR3 coding sequence is TGTGCCAGCTCACTAGCCTCAAGCTCTGGGGCCAACGTCCTGACTTTC. Protein: CASSLASSSGANVLTF.

The chain joins TRBV29-1 to TRBJ1-1; D is undetermined. V was shortened by 2 bases and J by 5 bases, with 6 bases between the two germline ends. Germline V gene lookup returns CDR1 SQVTM and CDR2 ANQGSEA. This CDR3 is 11 amino acids long. In nucleotides, the CDR3 is TGCAGCGTTGAACTGGGGACTGAAGCTTTCTTT. Protein product: CSVELGTEAFF. The full variable domain, in which reference TRBV29-1 and TRBJ1-1 provide the parts outside the CDR3, is SAVISQKPSRDICQRGTSLTIQCQVDSQVTMMFWYRQQPGQSLTLIATANQGSEATYESGFVIDKFPISRPNLTFSTLTVSNMSPEDSSIYLCSVELGTEAFFGQGTRLTVV.